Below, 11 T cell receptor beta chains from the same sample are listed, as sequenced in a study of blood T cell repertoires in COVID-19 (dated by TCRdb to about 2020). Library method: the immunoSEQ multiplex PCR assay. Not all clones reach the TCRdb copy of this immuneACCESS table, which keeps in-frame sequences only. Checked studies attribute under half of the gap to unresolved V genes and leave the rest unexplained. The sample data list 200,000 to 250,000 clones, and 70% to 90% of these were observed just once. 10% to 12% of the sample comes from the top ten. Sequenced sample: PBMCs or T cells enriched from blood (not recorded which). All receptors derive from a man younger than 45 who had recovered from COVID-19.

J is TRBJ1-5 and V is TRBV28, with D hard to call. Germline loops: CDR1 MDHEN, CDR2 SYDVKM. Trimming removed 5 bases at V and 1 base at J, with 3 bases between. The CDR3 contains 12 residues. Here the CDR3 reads CASSQSNQPQHF. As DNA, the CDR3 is TGTGCCAGCAGTCAGAGCAATCAGCCCCAGCATTTT.

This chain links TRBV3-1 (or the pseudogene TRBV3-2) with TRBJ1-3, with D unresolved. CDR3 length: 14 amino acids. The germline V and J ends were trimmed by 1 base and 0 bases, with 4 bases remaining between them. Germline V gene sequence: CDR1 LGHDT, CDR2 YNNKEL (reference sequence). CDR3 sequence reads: CASSQGGSGNTIYF. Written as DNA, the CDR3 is TGTGCCAGCAGCCAAGGAGGCTCTGGAAACACCATATATTTT.

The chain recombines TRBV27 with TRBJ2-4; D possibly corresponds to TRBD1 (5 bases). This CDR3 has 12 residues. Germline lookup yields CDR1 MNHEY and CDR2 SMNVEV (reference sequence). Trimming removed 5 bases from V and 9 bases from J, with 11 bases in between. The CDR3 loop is CASSLPQGIQYF. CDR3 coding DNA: TGTGCCAGCAGTCTCCCCCAGGGCATTCAGTACTTC.

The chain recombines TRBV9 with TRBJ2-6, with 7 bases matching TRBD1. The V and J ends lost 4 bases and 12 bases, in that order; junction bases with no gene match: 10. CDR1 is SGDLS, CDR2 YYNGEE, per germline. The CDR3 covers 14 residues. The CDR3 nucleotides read TGTGCCAGCAGCCCCGAGGACAGGAGAGTCGTCCTGACTTTC. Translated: CASSPEDRRVVLTF.

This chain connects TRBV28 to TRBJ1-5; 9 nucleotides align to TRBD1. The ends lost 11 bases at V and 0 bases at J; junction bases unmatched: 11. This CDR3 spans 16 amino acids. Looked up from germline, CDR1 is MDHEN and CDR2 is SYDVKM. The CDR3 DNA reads TGTGCCGTGACAGGGGGTATTGGGTATAGCAATCAGCCCCAGCATTTT. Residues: CAVTGGIGYSNQPQHF.

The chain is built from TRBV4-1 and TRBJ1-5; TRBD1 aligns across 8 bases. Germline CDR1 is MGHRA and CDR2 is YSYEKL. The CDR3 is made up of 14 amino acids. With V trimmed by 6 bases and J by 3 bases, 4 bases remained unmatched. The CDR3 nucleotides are TGCGCCAGCAGTAACAGGGGGGCCAATCAGCCCCAGCATTTT. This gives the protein CASSNRGANQPQHF.

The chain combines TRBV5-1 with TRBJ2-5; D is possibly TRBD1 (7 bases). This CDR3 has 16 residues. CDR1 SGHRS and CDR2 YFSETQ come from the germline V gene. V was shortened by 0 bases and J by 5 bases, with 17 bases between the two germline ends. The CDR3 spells CASSLAGDAGGETQYF. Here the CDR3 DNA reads TGCGCCAGCAGCTTGGCCGGGGACGCAGGGGGGGAGACCCAGTACTTC.

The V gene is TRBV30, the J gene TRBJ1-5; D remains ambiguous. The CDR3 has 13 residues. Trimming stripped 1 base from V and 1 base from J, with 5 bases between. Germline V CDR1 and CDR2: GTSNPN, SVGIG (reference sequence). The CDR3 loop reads CAWSARSNQPQHF. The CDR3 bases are TGTGCCTGGAGTGCCAGGAGCAATCAGCCCCAGCATTTT.

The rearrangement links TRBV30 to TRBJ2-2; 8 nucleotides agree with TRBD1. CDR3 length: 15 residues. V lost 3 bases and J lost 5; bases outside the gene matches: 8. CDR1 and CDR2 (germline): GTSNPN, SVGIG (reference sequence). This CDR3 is CAWSIQGVGTGELFF. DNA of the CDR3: TGTGCCTGGAGCATACAGGGGGTGGGAACCGGGGAGCTGTTTTTT.

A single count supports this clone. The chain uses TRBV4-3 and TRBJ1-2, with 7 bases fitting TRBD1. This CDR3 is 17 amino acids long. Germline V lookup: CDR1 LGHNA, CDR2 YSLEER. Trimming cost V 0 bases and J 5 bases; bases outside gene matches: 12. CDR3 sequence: CASSQDRFEGARYGYTF. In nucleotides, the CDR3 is TGCGCCAGCAGCCAAGATCGATTTGAGGGGGCGCGGTATGGCTACACCTTC.

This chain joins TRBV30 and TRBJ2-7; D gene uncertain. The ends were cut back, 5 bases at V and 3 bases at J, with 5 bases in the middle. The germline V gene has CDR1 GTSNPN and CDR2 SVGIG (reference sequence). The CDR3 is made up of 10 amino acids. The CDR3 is CAWGFYEQYF. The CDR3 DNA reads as TGTGCCTGGGGCTTCTACGAGCAGTACTTC.